This T cell receptor beta chain was obtained from a study of blood T cells in healthy people across ages. Study-wide results and caveats: Donor CMV status, an unknown factor, possibly confounded changes in expanded clonotypes.

There were at least 6 micrograms of total RNA extracted from every sample. A second PCR of about 7 to 12 cycles used a sample-barcoded 5' primer and a J-beta primer mix. TCRdb reprocessed the 5' RACE reads with MiXCR, giving one entry per CDR3 protein. The table has 800,000 or so distinct CDR3 sequences, 46% seen once; the top ten hold around 18%. Points on this clonotype: What it binds is unknown.

Trimming took 7 bases from V and 5 from J; bases not matched to a gene: 4. This CDR3 is built from 13 residues. The germline CDR1 and CDR2 sequences are DFQATT and SNEGSKA (reference sequence). Sequenced sample: blood. The chain carries TRBV20-1 and TRBJ2-1; TRBD2 matches at 11 bases. The receptor was derived from a man aged 80 or over in good health. As DNA, the CDR3 is TGCAGTGTCAAACTAGCGGGGGACAATGAGCAGTTCTTC. Its translation: CSVKLAGDNEQFF.